The entry below describes one T cell receptor beta chain. No antigen is known for it. The germline gives CDR1 MNHNS, CDR2 SASEGT. This CDR3 comprises 16 residues. Next came a second PCR, run for about 6 to 11 cycles, which used a sample-barcoded 5' primer along with a J-beta primer mix. Each cDNA molecule carried a tag from a template-switch adaptor that contained 12 random nucleotides. TCRdb redid the calling of the 5' RACE reads with MiXCR, one entry per CDR3 protein. The sample has roughly 1,100,000 distinct CDR3 sequences, 25% seen once. The sample comes from a study of blood T cells in healthy people across ages. Findings and limits, study-wide: With age, beta diversity per million T cells declined roughly linearly, significantly by approximately 40.

The donors, healthy Caucasians from Russia, were aged about 6 to 95. Every donor gave 8.5 to 10 milliliters of peripheral blood. The same data also contributed to another study, on T cells of mothers and their children.

The sequenced sample was blood. The chain uses TRBV6-1 and TRBJ2-1; 10 nucleotides align to TRBD1. The DNA matches TRBJ2-5 better at its end, which makes the J call doubtful. The clonotype was recovered from a girl aged 2-9 years in good health. The CDR3 protein is CASSPNDRGRLETQYF. The CDR3 bases are TGTGCCAGCAGTCCCAACGACAGGGGGCGATTGGAGACCCAGTACTTC.